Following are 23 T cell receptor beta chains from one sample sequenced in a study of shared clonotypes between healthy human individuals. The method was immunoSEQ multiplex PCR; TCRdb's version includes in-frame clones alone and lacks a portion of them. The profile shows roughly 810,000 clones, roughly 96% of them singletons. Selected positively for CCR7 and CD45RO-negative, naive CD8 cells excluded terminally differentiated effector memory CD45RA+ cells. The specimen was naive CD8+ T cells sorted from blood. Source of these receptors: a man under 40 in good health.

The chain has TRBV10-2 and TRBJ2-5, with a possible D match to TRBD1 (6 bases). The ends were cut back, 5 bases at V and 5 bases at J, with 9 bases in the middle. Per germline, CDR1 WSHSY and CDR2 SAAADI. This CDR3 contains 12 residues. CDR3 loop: CASSTGWETQYF. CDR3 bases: TGCGCCAGCAGTACAGGGTGGGAGACCCAGTACTTC.

The CDR3, as DNA: TGTGCCAGCAGCTCTTCCGGGACTAGGAGAACCCAAGAGCAGTTCTTC. It is translated as CASSSSGTRRTQEQFF. The V call is TRBV7-3, the J call TRBJ2-1; 8 bases map to TRBD2. The germline V gene has CDR1 SGHTA and CDR2 FQGTGA. The V gene end was trimmed by 4 bases and the J gene end by 10 bases; junction bases not matched to a gene: 15. The CDR3 length is 16 residues.

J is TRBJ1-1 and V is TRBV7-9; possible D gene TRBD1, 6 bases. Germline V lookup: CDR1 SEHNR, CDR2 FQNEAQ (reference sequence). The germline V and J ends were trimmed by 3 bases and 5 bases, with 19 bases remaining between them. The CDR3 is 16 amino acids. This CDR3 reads CASSFSSLGGETEAFF. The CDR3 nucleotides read TGTGCCAGCAGCTTTTCCTCACTGGGGGGCGAAACTGAAGCTTTCTTT.

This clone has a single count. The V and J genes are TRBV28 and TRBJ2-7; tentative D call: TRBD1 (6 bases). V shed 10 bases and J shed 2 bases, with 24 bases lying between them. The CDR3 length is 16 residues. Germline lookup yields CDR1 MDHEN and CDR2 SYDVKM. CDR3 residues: CATKGSYTGRTYEQYF. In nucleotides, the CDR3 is TGTGCCACCAAAGGTTCCTACACAGGGAGAACCTACGAGCAGTACTTC.

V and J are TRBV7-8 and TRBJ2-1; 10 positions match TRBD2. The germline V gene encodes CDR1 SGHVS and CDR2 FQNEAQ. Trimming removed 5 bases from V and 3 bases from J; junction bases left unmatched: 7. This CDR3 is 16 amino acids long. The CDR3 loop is CASSGTGTSDYNEQFF. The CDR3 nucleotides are TGTGCCAGCAGCGGGACCGGGACTAGCGACTACAATGAGCAGTTCTTC. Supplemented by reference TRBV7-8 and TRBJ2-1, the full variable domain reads GAGVSQSPRYKVAKRGQDVALRCDPISGHVSLFWYQQALGQGPEFLTYFQNEAQLDKSGLPSDRFFAERPEGSVSTLKIQRTQQEDSAVYLCASSGTGTSDYNEQFFGPGTRLTVL.

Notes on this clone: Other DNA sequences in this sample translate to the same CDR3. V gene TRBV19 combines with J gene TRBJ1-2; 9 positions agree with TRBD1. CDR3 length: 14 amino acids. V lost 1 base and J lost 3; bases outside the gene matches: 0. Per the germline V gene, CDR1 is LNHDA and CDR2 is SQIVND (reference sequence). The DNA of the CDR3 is TGTGCCAGTAGTATAGGGACAGGGGACTATGGCTACACCTTC. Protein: CASSIGTGDYGYTF. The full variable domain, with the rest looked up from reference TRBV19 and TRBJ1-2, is DGGITQSPKYLFRKEGQNVTLSCEQNLNHDAMYWYRQDPGQGLRLIYYSQIVNDFQKGDIAEGYSVSREKKESFPLTVTSAQKNPTAFYLCASSIGTGDYGYTFGSGTRLTVV.

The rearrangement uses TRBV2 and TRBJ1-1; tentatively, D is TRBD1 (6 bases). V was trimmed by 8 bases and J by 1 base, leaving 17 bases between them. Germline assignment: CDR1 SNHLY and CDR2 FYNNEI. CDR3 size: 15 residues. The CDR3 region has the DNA TGTGCCAGCCCCGGGGTGGGGGCTACGAACACTGAAGCTTTCTTT. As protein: CASPGVGATNTEAFF.

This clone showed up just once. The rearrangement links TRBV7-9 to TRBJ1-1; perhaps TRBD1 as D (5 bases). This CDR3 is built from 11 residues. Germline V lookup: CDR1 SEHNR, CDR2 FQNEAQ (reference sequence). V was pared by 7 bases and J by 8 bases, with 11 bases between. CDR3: CASTKDREAFF. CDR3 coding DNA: TGTGCCAGCACCAAAGACAGAGAAGCTTTCTTT.

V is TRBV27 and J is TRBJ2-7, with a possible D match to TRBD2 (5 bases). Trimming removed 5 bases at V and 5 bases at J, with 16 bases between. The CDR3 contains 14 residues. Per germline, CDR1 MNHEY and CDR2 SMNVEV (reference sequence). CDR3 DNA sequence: TGTGCCAGCAGTCCGTATCGAGGGCTGGACGAGCAGTACTTC. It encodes CASSPYRGLDEQYF.

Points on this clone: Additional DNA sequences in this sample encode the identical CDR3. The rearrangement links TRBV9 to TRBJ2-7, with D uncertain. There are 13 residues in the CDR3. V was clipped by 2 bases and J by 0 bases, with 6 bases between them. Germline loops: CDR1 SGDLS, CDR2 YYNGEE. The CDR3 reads CASSVESSYEQYF. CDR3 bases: TGTGCCAGCAGCGTTGAGAGCTCCTACGAGCAGTACTTC.

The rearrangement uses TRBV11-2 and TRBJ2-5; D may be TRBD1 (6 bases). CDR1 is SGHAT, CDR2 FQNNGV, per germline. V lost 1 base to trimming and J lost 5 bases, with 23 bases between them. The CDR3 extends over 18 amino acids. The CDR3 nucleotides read TGTGCCAGCAGCTTAGGGACGATTGGGTTGGGGGCCCGGGAGACCCAGTACTTC. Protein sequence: CASSLGTIGLGARETQYF.

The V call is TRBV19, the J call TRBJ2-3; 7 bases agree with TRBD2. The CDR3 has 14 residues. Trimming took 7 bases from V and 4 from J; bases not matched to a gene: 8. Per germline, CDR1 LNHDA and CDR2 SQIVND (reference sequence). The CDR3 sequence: CASTPGAGADTQYF. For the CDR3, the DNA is TGTGCCAGTACCCCTGGCGCGGGAGCAGATACGCAGTATTTT.

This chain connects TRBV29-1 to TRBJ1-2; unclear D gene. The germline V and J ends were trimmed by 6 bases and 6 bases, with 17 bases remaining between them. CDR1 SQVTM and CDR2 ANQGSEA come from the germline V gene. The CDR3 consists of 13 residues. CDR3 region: CSVENRASDGYTF. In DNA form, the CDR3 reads TGCAGCGTCGAAAACAGAGCTTCAGATGGCTACACCTTC.

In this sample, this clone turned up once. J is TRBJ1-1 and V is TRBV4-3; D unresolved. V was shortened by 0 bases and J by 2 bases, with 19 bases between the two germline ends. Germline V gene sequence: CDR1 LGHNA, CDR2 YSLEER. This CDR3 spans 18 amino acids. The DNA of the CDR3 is TGCGCCAGCAGCCAAGATCGAATGGGCGCAGACTCAAACACTGAAGCTTTCTTT. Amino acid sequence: CASSQDRMGADSNTEAFF.

The CDR3, as DNA: TGTGCCAGCAGCTTTAGGACTAGCGGGAGAAATGAGCAGTTCTTC. Amino acid sequence: CASSFRTSGRNEQFF. The chain is built from TRBV5-8 and TRBJ2-1, with 13 bases lining up with TRBD2. This CDR3 is built from 15 residues. V shed 2 bases, J shed 7 bases, and the junction held 3 bases outside the gene matches. Germline-derived CDR1 and CDR2 are SGHTS and YDEGEE.

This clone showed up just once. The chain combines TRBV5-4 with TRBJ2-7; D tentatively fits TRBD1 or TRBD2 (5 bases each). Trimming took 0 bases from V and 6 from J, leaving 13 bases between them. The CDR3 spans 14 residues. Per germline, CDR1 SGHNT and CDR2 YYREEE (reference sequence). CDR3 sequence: CASSLDAGTGEQYF. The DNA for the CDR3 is TGTGCCAGCAGCTTGGATGCAGGGACCGGCGAGCAGTACTTC.

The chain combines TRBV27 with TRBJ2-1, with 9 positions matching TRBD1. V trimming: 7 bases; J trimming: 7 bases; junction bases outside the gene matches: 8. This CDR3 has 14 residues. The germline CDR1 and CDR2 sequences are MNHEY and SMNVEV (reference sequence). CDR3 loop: CASTPLDRGNEQFF. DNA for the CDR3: TGTGCCAGCACCCCCCTGGACAGGGGAAATGAGCAGTTCTTC.

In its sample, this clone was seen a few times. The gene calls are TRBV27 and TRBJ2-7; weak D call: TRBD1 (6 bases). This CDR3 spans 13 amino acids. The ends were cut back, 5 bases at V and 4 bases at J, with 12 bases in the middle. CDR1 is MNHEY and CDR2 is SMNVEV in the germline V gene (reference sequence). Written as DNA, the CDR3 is TGTGCCAGCAGTCCTTTCACAGGGTACGAGCAGTACTTC. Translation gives CASSPFTGYEQYF.

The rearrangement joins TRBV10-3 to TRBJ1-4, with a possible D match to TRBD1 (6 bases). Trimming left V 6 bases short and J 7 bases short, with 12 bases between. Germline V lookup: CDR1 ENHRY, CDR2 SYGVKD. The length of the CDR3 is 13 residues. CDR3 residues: CAISRGGGEKLFF. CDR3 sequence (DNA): TGTGCCATCAGCAGGGGAGGGGGTGAAAAACTGTTTTTT.

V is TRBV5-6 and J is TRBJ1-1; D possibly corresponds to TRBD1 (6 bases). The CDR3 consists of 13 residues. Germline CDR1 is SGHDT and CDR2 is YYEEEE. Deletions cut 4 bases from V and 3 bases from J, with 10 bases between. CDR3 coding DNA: TGTGCCAGCAGCCTTGGACAGCACACTGAAGCTTTCTTT. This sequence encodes CASSLGQHTEAFF.

The CDR3 DNA follows: TGCGCCAGCAGTGACGGAGGGTACCAAGAGACCCAGTACTTC. This gives the protein CASSDGGYQETQYF. The chain employs TRBV10-2 and TRBJ2-5; TRBD2 might be the D (6 bases). The CDR3 runs to 14 residues. V was cut by 3 bases and J by 0 bases, with 8 bases left in between. Germline lookup yields CDR1 WSHSY and CDR2 SAAADI.

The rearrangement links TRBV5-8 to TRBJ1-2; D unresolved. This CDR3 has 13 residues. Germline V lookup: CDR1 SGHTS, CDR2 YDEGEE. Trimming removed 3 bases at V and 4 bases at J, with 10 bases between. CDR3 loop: CASSWPVGYGYTF. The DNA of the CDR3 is TGTGCCAGCAGCTGGCCGGTCGGCTATGGCTACACCTTC.

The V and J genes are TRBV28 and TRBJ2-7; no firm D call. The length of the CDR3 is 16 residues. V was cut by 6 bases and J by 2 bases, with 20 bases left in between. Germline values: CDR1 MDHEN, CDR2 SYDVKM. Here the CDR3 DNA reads TGTGCCAGCAGCTACAGTCGGTCTTTCTCCACCTACGAGCAGTACTTC. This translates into CASSYSRSFSTYEQYF.